Listed below are T cell receptor beta chains from one sample, sequenced in a study of blood T cell repertoires in COVID-19. This table comes from immunoSEQ multiplex PCR, and its TCRdb copy is limited to in-frame clones, with some not included. Among 90,000 to 95,000 clones listed, 88% were seen once. Input material: peripheral blood. Source of these receptors: a woman between 70 and 85 years old with acute or convalescent COVID-19. CDR3s include the opening cysteine and the closing phenylalanine or tryptophan. Fields, in order: V gene, clone size, J gene, D gene, CDR3 protein, CDR3 DNA. D genes are given only for firm matches. For some rows the clone size is stated as once, few or many, or as a class when expanded; others skip it.

v_call: TRBV4-2; clone_size: -; j_call: TRBJ1-2; d_call: -; cdr3_aa: CASSPNAQGIANYGYTF; cdr3_nt: TGTGCCAGCAGCCCGAACGCCCAGGGGATAGCTAACTATGGCTACACCTTC
v_call: TRBV5-4; clone_size: -; j_call: TRBJ2-3; d_call: TRBD2; cdr3_aa: CASSTKLAVGTDTQYF; cdr3_nt: TGTGCCAGCAGCACGAAACTAGCGGTGGGCACAGATACGCAGTATTTT
v_call: TRBV2; clone_size: -; j_call: TRBJ2-1; d_call: -; cdr3_aa: CASIFEWANNEQFF; cdr3_nt: TGTGCCAGCATATTCGAGTGGGCTAACAATGAGCAGTTCTTC
v_call: TRBV15; clone_size: -; j_call: TRBJ2-1; d_call: -; cdr3_aa: CATSGRQSPYNEQFF; cdr3_nt: TGTGCCACCAGCGGGAGGCAGTCTCCATACAATGAGCAGTTCTTC
v_call: TRBV28; clone_size: -; j_call: TRBJ2-7; d_call: TRBD2; cdr3_aa: CASSLGEGFSGNYEQYF; cdr3_nt: TGTGCCAGCAGTTTGGGTGAGGGGTTTAGCGGGAACTACGAGCAGTACTTC
v_call: TRBV6-6; clone_size: -; j_call: TRBJ1-6; d_call: TRBD1; cdr3_aa: CAIRRDRASPLHF; cdr3_nt: TGTGCCATCCGCCGGGACAGGGCTTCACCCCTCCACTTT
v_call: TRBV28; clone_size: -; j_call: TRBJ2-7; d_call: -; cdr3_aa: CASSLEAGHTYEQYF; cdr3_nt: TGTGCCAGCAGTTTGGAGGCTGGGCACACCTACGAGCAGTACTTC
v_call: TRBV4-2; clone_size: -; j_call: TRBJ1-1; d_call: -; cdr3_aa: CASSQVTGNTEAFF; cdr3_nt: TGTGCCAGCAGCCAAGTGACAGGGAACACTGAAGCTTTCTTT
v_call: TRBV30; clone_size: -; j_call: TRBJ1-1; d_call: -; cdr3_aa: CAWSVAAGPDTEAFF; cdr3_nt: TGTGCCTGGAGTGTAGCCGCGGGACCAGACACTGAAGCTTTCTTT
v_call: TRBV9; clone_size: -; j_call: TRBJ2-5; d_call: TRBD2; cdr3_aa: CASSTQAGVKETQYF; cdr3_nt: TGTGCCAGCAGCACGCAAGCGGGAGTTAAAGAGACCCAGTACTTC
v_call: TRBV18; clone_size: -; j_call: TRBJ2-7; d_call: TRBD2; cdr3_aa: CASSPLGTSGIIKTEYF; cdr3_nt: TGTGCCAGCTCACCACTCGGGACTAGCGGGATTATCAAGACGGAGTACTTC
v_call: TRBV12-5; clone_size: few; j_call: TRBJ1-1; d_call: -; cdr3_aa: CASGLRFIGAVNTEAFF; cdr3_nt: TGTGCTAGTGGTTTGCGTTTCATAGGGGCCGTGAACACTGAAGCTTTCTTT
v_call: TRBV6-5; clone_size: -; j_call: TRBJ2-2; d_call: TRBD2; cdr3_aa: CASSPGLAPPGELFF; cdr3_nt: TGTGCCAGCAGCCCGGGACTAGCCCCCCCCGGGGAGCTGTTTTTT
v_call: TRBV29-1; clone_size: -; j_call: TRBJ2-1; d_call: -; cdr3_aa: CSVDRRNEQFF; cdr3_nt: TGCAGCGTTGATAGGAGAAATGAGCAGTTCTTC
v_call: TRBV5-6; clone_size: once; j_call: TRBJ2-3; d_call: TRBD1; cdr3_aa: CASSQPTGIDTQYF; cdr3_nt: TGTGCCAGCAGCCAACCGACAGGGATCGATACGCAGTATTTT
v_call: TRBV9; clone_size: -; j_call: TRBJ2-7; d_call: TRBD1; cdr3_aa: CASSVRVDRGGYEQYF; cdr3_nt: TGTGCCAGCAGCGTAAGGGTGGACAGGGGTGGGTACGAGCAGTACTTC
v_call: TRBV18; clone_size: -; j_call: TRBJ1-5; d_call: TRBD1; cdr3_aa: CASSRTGDQPQHF; cdr3_nt: TGTGCCAGCTCACGGACAGGGGATCAGCCCCAGCATTTT
v_call: TRBV5-1; clone_size: -; j_call: TRBJ2-2; d_call: -; cdr3_aa: CASSLAPKPGGELFF; cdr3_nt: TGCGCCAGCAGCTTGGCACCGAAGCCCGGCGGGGAGCTGTTTTTT
v_call: TRBV30; clone_size: -; j_call: TRBJ2-2; d_call: -; cdr3_aa: CAWGGQGNTGELFF; cdr3_nt: TGTGCCTGGGGGGGGCAGGGCAACACCGGGGAGCTGTTTTTT
v_call: TRBV6-1; clone_size: -; j_call: TRBJ1-6; d_call: TRBD1; cdr3_aa: CASSGRGQGLFPPLHF; cdr3_nt: TGTGCCAGCAGTGGAAGGGGACAGGGGTTGTTTCCACCCCTCCACTTT
v_call: TRBV19; clone_size: -; j_call: TRBJ1-5; d_call: -; cdr3_aa: CASSTRGYSNQPQHF; cdr3_nt: TGTGCCAGTAGTACCAGGGGTTATAGCAATCAGCCCCAGCATTTT
v_call: TRBV19; clone_size: -; j_call: TRBJ1-6; d_call: -; cdr3_aa: CASADGNIISPLHF; cdr3_nt: TGTGCCAGTGCCGACGGGAACATCATTTCACCCCTCCACTTT
v_call: TRBV19; clone_size: -; j_call: TRBJ2-7; d_call: -; cdr3_aa: CASSPYNRNYEQYF; cdr3_nt: TGTGCCAGTAGTCCCTATAACAGGAATTACGAGCAGTACTTC
v_call: TRBV3-1/TRBV3-2; clone_size: -; j_call: TRBJ2-7; d_call: TRBD2; cdr3_aa: CASTQSPAGAYEQYF; cdr3_nt: TGTGCCAGCACCCAAAGCCCCGCGGGGGCCTACGAGCAGTACTTC
v_call: TRBV18; clone_size: -; j_call: TRBJ1-4; d_call: -; cdr3_aa: CASSPNRLRENEKLFF; cdr3_nt: TGTGCCAGCTCACCAAATCGGCTCAGGGAAAATGAAAAACTGTTTTTT
v_call: TRBV12-1; clone_size: -; j_call: TRBJ2-2; d_call: -; cdr3_aa: CASSAPGLAGGPNTGELFF; cdr3_nt: TGTGCCAGCAGCGCCCCGGGACTAGCGGGAGGGCCGAACACCGGGGAGCTGTTTTTT
v_call: TRBV5-1; clone_size: -; j_call: TRBJ2-5; d_call: TRBD2; cdr3_aa: CASSLFGGEQETQYF; cdr3_nt: TGCGCCAGCAGCTTGTTCGGGGGGGAACAAGAGACCCAGTACTTC
v_call: TRBV30; clone_size: -; j_call: TRBJ1-1; d_call: -; cdr3_aa: CAWSTGMNTEAFF; cdr3_nt: TGTGCCTGGAGTACAGGGATGAACACTGAAGCTTTCTTT
v_call: TRBV11-3; clone_size: -; j_call: TRBJ2-1; d_call: -; cdr3_aa: CASSPAAGRNEQFF; cdr3_nt: TGTGCCAGCAGCCCGGCGGCGGGACGAAATGAGCAGTTCTTC
v_call: TRBV5-6; clone_size: -; j_call: TRBJ1-3; d_call: -; cdr3_aa: CASSYSGNTIYF; cdr3_nt: TGTGCCAGCAGTTACTCTGGAAACACCATATATTTT
v_call: TRBV9; clone_size: -; j_call: TRBJ2-1; d_call: TRBD2; cdr3_aa: CASSAAIGRGGYNEQFF; cdr3_nt: TGTGCCAGCAGCGCCGCGATTGGGCGGGGGGGGTACAATGAGCAGTTCTTC
v_call: TRBV19; clone_size: few; j_call: TRBJ1-1; d_call: TRBD1; cdr3_aa: CASSTQGQGAFF; cdr3_nt: TGTGCCAGTAGTACCCAGGGACAGGGAGCTTTCTTT
v_call: TRBV27; clone_size: -; j_call: TRBJ2-1; d_call: TRBD1; cdr3_aa: CASSQNTGTATYNEQFF; cdr3_nt: TGTGCCAGCAGTCAAAATACCGGGACAGCGACCTACAATGAGCAGTTCTTC
v_call: TRBV10-2; clone_size: once; j_call: TRBJ2-7; d_call: TRBD1; cdr3_aa: CASSELQGIYEQYF; cdr3_nt: TGCGCCAGCAGTGAGCTACAGGGGATCTACGAGCAGTACTTC